This T cell receptor beta chain was sequenced during a study of OX40 agonist ivuxolimab in advanced cancers. Overall study context: A diagnosis of hepatocellular carcinoma, melanoma, renal cell or head and neck cancer was present in dose-escalation patients. Of mixed ages from about 20 to 85 and averaging roughly 60 years, the group was roughly 85% male.

Enrollment shut out patients with autoimmune disease history or systemic immunosuppression. The sampling schedule covered blood at baseline, cycle 4 day 1, and cycle 7 day 1. The repertoire was sequenced with immunoSEQ multiplex PCR; TCRdb's copy has only in-frame clones and lacks some. Altogether more than 60,000 clones are present, around 85% being singletons, with the ten largest covering 3.5% to 4%. This clone was observed a single time. This CDR3 spans 16 amino acids. J lost 2 bases, V lost 5 bases, and 4 bases had no gene match. The germline CDR1 and CDR2 sequences are LNHDA and SQIVND (reference sequence).

This sample comprised CD4+ or CD8+ T cells sorted from blood, obtained in a trial of the OX40 agonist ivuxolimab. The source of this sequence is an adult with an advanced solid tumor such as melanoma, head and neck, liver or kidney cancer. V gene TRBV19 combines with J gene TRBJ2-3; 13 bases are shared with TRBD2. CDR3 sequence: CASSSGTSGNTDTQYF. The CDR3 nucleotides are TGTGCCAGTAGTTCCGGGACTAGCGGGAACACAGATACGCAGTATTTT.